These 18 T cell receptor beta chains came from one sample sequenced in a study of blood T cell repertoires in COVID-19. The data were produced by immunoSEQ multiplex PCR, yet TCRdb's version contains in-frame clones alone and is incomplete. The table shows roughly 410,000 clones, with around 89% occurring only once. The sequencing sample was made of peripheral blood. These receptors were taken from a woman between 35 and 50 years old with COVID-19, enrolled during active disease.

The chain employs TRBV27 and TRBJ1-5, with 9 bases lining up with TRBD1. The CDR3 is 14 amino acids. Germline CDR1 reads MNHEY; CDR2 reads SMNVEV (reference sequence). Losses at the gene ends were 2 bases for V and 5 bases for J; bases not matched to a gene: 1. CDR3 DNA: TGTGCCAGCAGTTTAACAGGGGGCTATCAGCCCCAGCATTTT. The encoded protein is CASSLTGGYQPQHF.

V is TRBV10-3 and J is TRBJ2-2, with no clear D. V lost 6 bases and J lost 1, with 9 bases in between. The CDR3 extends over 14 amino acids. Germline CDR1 ENHRY, CDR2 SYGVKD. The CDR3 is CAIRRVLNTGELFF. Written as DNA, the CDR3 is TGTGCCATCAGACGGGTTCTGAACACCGGGGAGCTGTTTTTT.

This chain's CDR3 is CASSLGRGRGAEAFF. CDR3 nucleotides: TGTGCCAGCAGCCTGGGTCGGGGCAGGGGAGCTGAAGCTTTCTTT. The chain carries TRBV7-2 and TRBJ1-1; the D gene is possibly TRBD1 (6 bases). Germline V lookup: CDR1 SGHTA, CDR2 FQGNSA. The CDR3 has 15 amino acids. With 5 bases removed from V and 6 bases from J, the gap between germline ends came to 19 bases.

The chain couples TRBV2 to TRBJ1-1, with TRBD1 as a possible D gene (5 bases). This CDR3 is built from 13 residues. The V end was cut by 4 bases, the J end by 4 bases, with 10 bases between. The germline V gene encodes CDR1 SNHLY and CDR2 FYNNEI. The CDR3 coding sequence is TGTGCCAGCAGTGGGGGGGGTATCACTGAAGCTTTCTTT. Amino acids: CASSGGGITEAFF. Full variable domain (remainder filled in from reference TRBV2 and TRBJ1-1): EPEVTQTPSHQVTQMGQEVILRCVPISNHLYFYWYRQILGQKVEFLVSFYNNEISEKSEIFDDQFSVERPDGSNFTLKIRSTKLEDSAMYFCASSGGGITEAFFGQGTRLTVV.

V is TRBV5-4 and J is TRBJ1-1, with 8 bases identical to TRBD1. This CDR3 contains 15 residues. V dropped 4 bases and J dropped 4; count of bases not matched to a gene: 9. CDR1 SGHNT and CDR2 YYREEE come from the germline V gene (reference sequence). For the CDR3, the DNA is TGTGCCAGCAGCCCTCAGGGGGCGGCGAGCACTGAAGCTTTCTTT. This gives the protein CASSPQGAASTEAFF.

CDR3 amino acids: CAIRSAYEQYF. The CDR3 DNA reads as TGTGCCATCAGATCCGCCTACGAGCAGTACTTC. The chain has TRBV10-3 and TRBJ2-7, with D unresolved. Trimming took off 6 bases at V and 2 bases at J, with 5 bases between the two ends. CDR3 size: 11 residues. Per the germline V gene, CDR1 is ENHRY and CDR2 is SYGVKD.

V usage is TRBV12-3 or TRBV12-4 and J usage is TRBJ1-1; D unresolved. This CDR3 is 12 amino acids long. Trimming shortened V by 0 bases and J by 8 bases, and 7 bases separated the two germline ends. The CDR3 protein is CASSLALMEAFF. The CDR3 region has the DNA TGTGCCAGCAGTTTAGCCCTTATGGAAGCTTTCTTT.

This clone was seen only once. The chain combines TRBV11-3 with TRBJ2-1, with 8 bases fitting TRBD1. Germline assignment: CDR1 SGHNT and CDR2 YENEEA. CDR3 size: 14 residues. Losses at the gene ends were 5 bases for V and 9 bases for J; bases not matched to a gene: 9. The CDR3 here is CASSDRQGSTEQFF. CDR3 sequence (DNA): TGTGCCAGCAGCGATCGACAGGGGTCGACTGAGCAGTTCTTC.

The chain is built from TRBV11-3 and TRBJ1-1; D gene ambiguous. The CDR3 extends over 13 amino acids. The V and J ends lost 4 bases and 3 bases respectively, with 9 bases between them. Germline V gives CDR1 SGHNT, CDR2 YENEEA. CDR3: CASSSDADTEAFF. CDR3 DNA: TGTGCCAGCAGCTCCGATGCGGACACTGAAGCTTTCTTT.

CDR3 amino acids: CASRASGHTYEQYF. CDR3 sequence (DNA): TGTGCCAGCAGGGCTTCGGGACATACCTACGAGCAGTACTTC. This chain uses TRBV21-1 with TRBJ2-7; TRBD1 is taken as the D call from the table, unchecked against the DNA. TRBV21-1 is assigned pseudogene status. The CDR3 length is 14 residues.

This clone was seen a few times. The V and J genes are TRBV7-3 and TRBJ1-1; D might be TRBD1 (5 bases). Germline assignment: CDR1 SGHTA and CDR2 FQGTGA. The germline V and J ends were trimmed by 5 bases and 4 bases, with 11 bases remaining between them. CDR3 size: 13 residues. The CDR3, as DNA: TGTGCCAGCAGCCCCATAGGGGCCACTGAAGCTTTCTTT. Its protein product is CASSPIGATEAFF.

V gene TRBV2 combines with J gene TRBJ2-6, with 8 positions matching TRBD1. V was pared by 4 bases and J by 2 bases, with 4 bases of the junction left unmatched. The CDR3 totals 16 residues. The germline V gene encodes CDR1 SNHLY and CDR2 FYNNEI. CDR3 in amino acids: CASSGTGLAGANVLTF. The CDR3 DNA is TGTGCCAGCAGTGGGACAGGGTTGGCTGGGGCCAACGTCCTGACTTTC.

The chain recombines TRBV9 with TRBJ2-1, with 8 bases fitting TRBD2. CDR3 size: 14 residues. Germline V gene sequence: CDR1 SGDLS, CDR2 YYNGEE. V shed 2 bases and J 4 bases; nucleotides not matched to a gene: 2. The CDR3, as DNA: TGTGCCAGCAGCGTGAGCGGGGGATACAATGAGCAGTTCTTC. Translating gives CASSVSGGYNEQFF.

The chain couples TRBV4-2 to TRBJ2-7, with TRBD1 matching 7 bases. V shed 1 base, J shed 0 bases, and the junction held 9 bases outside the gene matches. The CDR3 is made up of 17 amino acids. Germline assignment: CDR1 LGHNA and CDR2 YNFKEQ. CDR3 sequence: CASSQAAGTASSYEQYF. CDR3 DNA sequence: TGTGCCAGCAGCCAAGCAGCCGGGACAGCAAGCTCCTACGAGCAGTACTTC.

This chain uses TRBV28 with TRBJ1-6; D is undetermined. The CDR3 has 15 residues. Germline assignment: CDR1 MDHEN and CDR2 SYDVKM. With 7 bases removed from V and 6 bases from J, the gap between germline ends came to 16 bases. The CDR3 nucleotides read TGTGCCAGCATGGAGGGTCTTCTCCTTAATTCACCCCTCCACTTT. Translated: CASMEGLLLNSPLHF.

V usage is TRBV28 and J usage is TRBJ1-6; 7 positions match TRBD1. Germline-derived CDR1 and CDR2 are MDHEN and SYDVKM. CDR3 length: 14 amino acids. V was pared by 9 bases and J by 4 bases, with 6 bases of the junction left unmatched. The CDR3 sequence: CASLLTGYNSPLHF. In DNA, the CDR3 is TGTGCCAGTCTTCTGACAGGGTATAATTCACCCCTCCACTTT.

The gene calls are TRBV11-1 and TRBJ2-7; D gene uncertain. This CDR3 is 12 amino acids long. Deletions cut 5 bases from V and 2 bases from J, with 7 bases between. Looked up from germline, CDR1 is SGHAT and CDR2 is FQDESV (reference sequence). The CDR3, as DNA: TGTGCCAGCAGCCCCGAGCCCTACGAGCAGTACTTC. Its translation is CASSPEPYEQYF. The whole variable domain, filled in from reference TRBV11-1 and TRBJ2-7, reads EAEVAQSPRYKITEKSQAVAFWCDPISGHATLYWYRQILGQGPELLVQFQDESVVDDSQLPKDRFSAERLKGVDSTLKIQPAELGDSAMYLCASSPEPYEQYFGPGTRLTVT.

This chain links TRBV28 with TRBJ1-2, with 7 bases matching TRBD1. The germline CDR1 and CDR2 sequences are MDHEN and SYDVKM. After removal of 5 bases from V and 2 bases from J, the junction contained 26 bases not matched to a gene. This CDR3 region has 21 residues. For the CDR3, the DNA is TGTGCCAGCAGTCTTGGGTTCCCGCACAGGGACAGCTCGCTCCCGAACTATGGCTACACCTTC. Amino acids: CASSLGFPHRDSSLPNYGYTF.